The 19 T cell receptor beta chains below come from one sample, sequenced in a study of type 1 regulatory T cells. These receptors lack a known antigen. MiXCR was run by TCRdb on the reads, yielding one entry per CDR3 protein. The sample has fewer than 75,000 distinct CDR3 sequences; about 50% are singletons. Specimen: cultured non-Tr1 T cells, either the whole culture or a sorted T cell fraction (not recorded which). The receptors come from a human donor in good health.

This clonotype ranks as medium-sized. The chain is built from TRBV4-1 and TRBJ2-3, with D maybe TRBD1 (5 bases). The germline CDR1 and CDR2 sequences are MGHRA and YSYEKL. The CDR3 has 17 amino acids. Trimming stripped 3 bases from V and 2 bases from J, with 18 bases between. Written as DNA, the CDR3 is TGCGCCAGCAGCCACTACTCAGGGATCCCAGTCACAGATACGCAGTATTTT. Protein: CASSHYSGIPVTDTQYF.

This clonotype was seen only a few times. The CDR3 DNA follows: TGCAGTGCTAGAGCTAGAAGGGGGCCTACTGAAAAACTGTTTTTT. This sequence encodes CSARARRGPTEKLFF. This chain uses TRBV20-1 with TRBJ1-4; 7 bases match TRBD1. Germline CDR1 reads DFQATT; CDR2 reads SNEGSKA (reference sequence). This CDR3 comprises 15 residues. V dropped 1 base and J dropped 7; count of bases not matched to a gene: 9.

This clonotype was seen a handful of times. The chain is built from TRBV12-3 or TRBV12-4 and TRBJ2-7, with 8 bases that match TRBD1. CDR3 length: 15 amino acids. V shed 5 bases and J 8 bases; nucleotides not matched to a gene: 14. This CDR3 reads CASSPGTGGFWQQYF. The CDR3 region has the DNA TGTGCCAGCAGTCCCGGGACAGGCGGTTTCTGGCAGCAGTACTTC.

V usage is TRBV11-2 and J usage is TRBJ1-2; D gene ambiguous. V was trimmed by 5 bases and J by 7 bases, leaving 11 bases between them. The germline CDR1 and CDR2 sequences are SGHAT and FQNNGV. The CDR3 totals 12 residues. For the CDR3, the DNA is TGTGCCAGCAGCCCGAAGGCGGGTGGCTACACCTTC. Translated, it gives CASSPKAGGYTF.

This chain joins TRBV5-5 and TRBJ2-7, with 12 bases aligning to TRBD2. The CDR3 is made up of 15 amino acids. V shed 4 bases and J 3 bases; nucleotides not matched to a gene: 5. Germline CDR1 reads SGHKS; CDR2 reads YYEKEE (reference sequence). The CDR3 DNA sequence: TGTGCCAGCAGCATAGGACTAGCGGGGAGCTACGAGCAGTACTTC. This translates into CASSIGLAGSYEQYF.

The V and J genes are TRBV11-2 and TRBJ1-2; TRBD1 agrees at 12 bases. CDR1 and CDR2 (germline): SGHAT, FQNNGV. Trimming removed 1 base from V and 4 bases from J; junction bases left unmatched: 10. The CDR3 has 18 amino acids. CDR3 region: CASSLVPGQGAPGYGYTF. CDR3 sequence (DNA): TGTGCCAGCAGCTTAGTTCCGGGACAGGGGGCGCCGGGCTATGGCTACACCTTC.

The chain combines TRBV7-2 with TRBJ2-3; D is possibly TRBD1 (5 bases). CDR3 length equals 15 residues. Germline V gene lookup returns CDR1 SGHTA and CDR2 FQGNSA. V was trimmed by 2 bases and J by 5 bases, leaving 14 bases between them. CDR3 loop: CASSLNGQGIDTQYF. The CDR3 coding sequence is TGTGCCAGCAGCTTAAATGGGCAGGGTATAGATACGCAGTATTTT.

The genes are TRBV7-8 and TRBJ2-7, with a possible D match to TRBD1 (6 bases). The CDR3 contains 15 residues. V dropped 3 bases and J dropped 5 bases, with 17 bases sitting between them. Looked up from germline, CDR1 is SGHVS and CDR2 is FQNEAQ. The CDR3 bases are TGTGCCAGCAGCTTGAGTCCGGACAGTAGGCACGAGCAGTACTTC. Protein: CASSLSPDSRHEQYF.

V gene TRBV30 combines with J gene TRBJ1-5; maybe TRBD1 (5 bases). In germline, CDR1 is GTSNPN, CDR2 SVGIG (reference sequence). The CDR3 is made up of 15 amino acids. With 3 bases removed from V and 4 bases from J, the gap between germline ends came to 16 bases. The CDR3 protein is CAWSPAGTSNQPQHF. The CDR3 nucleotides read TGTGCCTGGAGCCCTGCCGGGACGTCGAATCAGCCCCAGCATTTT.

This clonotype was detected a few times. The chain has TRBV7-2 and TRBJ2-1; TRBD1 or TRBD2 may be the D gene (5 bases each). The germline CDR1 and CDR2 sequences are SGHTA and FQGNSA. CDR3 length: 14 amino acids. The V gene lost 5 bases and the J gene lost 8 bases, with 16 bases spanning the gap. Here the CDR3 reads CASSGRRGRDEQFF. For the CDR3, the DNA is TGTGCCAGCAGCGGCCGCCGGGGACGCGATGAGCAGTTCTTC.

A word on this clonotype: One end of the junction is discordant with germline, which a read error may explain. The rearrangement uses TRBV5-1 and TRBJ2-2, with 10 bases matching TRBD2. There are 16 residues in the CDR3. From germline, CDR1 is SGHRS and CDR2 YFSETQ. This chain's CDR3 is CASSLSAGGNAGELFF. In nucleotides, the CDR3 is TGCGCCAGCAGCTTGTCAGCGGGGGGGAACGCCGGGGAGCTGTTTTTT.

This chain links TRBV10-3 with TRBJ2-1; D possibly corresponds to TRBD2 (5 bases). The CDR3 spans 13 residues. Germline CDR1 is ENHRY and CDR2 is SYGVKD. The V end was cut by 6 bases, the J end by 0 bases, with 6 bases between. Here the CDR3 reads CAIRGSSYNEQFF. The DNA for the CDR3 is TGTGCCATCAGGGGGAGCTCCTACAATGAGCAGTTCTTC.

The V and J genes are TRBV7-2 and TRBJ2-5; TRBD2 aligns across 7 bases. The CDR3 runs to 14 residues. The V and J ends lost 4 bases and 5 bases, in that order; junction bases with no gene match: 7. Germline lookup yields CDR1 SGHTA and CDR2 FQGNSA. CDR3: CASSSYGGGETQYF. DNA for the CDR3: TGTGCCAGCAGCTCCTACGGGGGAGGGGAGACCCAGTACTTC.

This clonotype has a handful of counts. The chain uses TRBV7-8 and TRBJ2-3; 10 bases line up with TRBD1. The CDR3 runs to 15 residues. Trimming took 5 bases from V and 6 from J; bases not matched to a gene: 8. Germline-derived CDR1 and CDR2 are SGHVS and FQNEAQ. In DNA, the CDR3 is TGTGCCAGCAGCCCCCCACGGACAGGGGGGGATACGCAGTATTTT. Residues: CASSPPRTGGDTQYF.

The rearrangement links TRBV5-1 to TRBJ2-1, with D possibly matching TRBD2 (6 bases). V shed 4 bases and J shed 9 bases, with 17 bases lying between them. Germline loops: CDR1 SGHRS, CDR2 YFSETQ. The CDR3 spans 14 residues. The CDR3 is CASSPRLGTLEQFF. The CDR3 DNA follows: TGCGCCAGCAGCCCCCGACTAGGTACTCTTGAGCAGTTCTTC.

The chain has TRBV6-5 and TRBJ2-2; 8 bases are shared with TRBD2. Germline V gene data show CDR1 as MNHEY and CDR2 as SVGAGI. The V segment lost 7 bases and the J segment 4 bases; nucleotides outside the gene matches: 11. The CDR3 consists of 16 residues. The CDR3 nucleotides are TGTGCCAGCAATAGGGATAGCGGGGATTTCACCGGGGAGCTGTTTTTT. This translates into CASNRDSGDFTGELFF.

This clonotype was detected a few times. This rearrangement joins TRBV12-3 or TRBV12-4 to TRBJ1-3; the D gene is possibly TRBD1 (5 bases). V was cut by 8 bases and J by 0 bases, with 14 bases left in between. The CDR3 loop spans 15 amino acids. The CDR3 protein is CASQKLGGSGNTIYF. CDR3 nucleotide sequence: TGTGCCAGCCAGAAACTCGGGGGCTCTGGAAACACCATATATTTT.

This chain uses TRBV12-3 or TRBV12-4 with TRBJ1-2; D might be TRBD1 (6 bases). V lost 4 bases and J 2 bases, leaving 14 bases between the germline ends. The CDR3 covers 15 residues. In DNA form, the CDR3 reads TGTGCCAGCAGTTACCCCGCCGGACAGAACTATGGCTACACCTTC. Translated: CASSYPAGQNYGYTF.

This clonotype has more than one count but fewer than ten. The chain joins TRBV30 to TRBJ1-1; 8 positions match TRBD1. The CDR3 is 16 amino acids. V lost 0 bases, J lost 3 bases, and 9 bases stayed unmatched. Looked up from germline, CDR1 is GTSNPN and CDR2 is SVGIG (reference sequence). The CDR3 DNA reads as TGTGCCTGGAGTGTACGGGGCAGGGGGCTTTACACTGAAGCTTTCTTT. This sequence encodes CAWSVRGRGLYTEAFF.